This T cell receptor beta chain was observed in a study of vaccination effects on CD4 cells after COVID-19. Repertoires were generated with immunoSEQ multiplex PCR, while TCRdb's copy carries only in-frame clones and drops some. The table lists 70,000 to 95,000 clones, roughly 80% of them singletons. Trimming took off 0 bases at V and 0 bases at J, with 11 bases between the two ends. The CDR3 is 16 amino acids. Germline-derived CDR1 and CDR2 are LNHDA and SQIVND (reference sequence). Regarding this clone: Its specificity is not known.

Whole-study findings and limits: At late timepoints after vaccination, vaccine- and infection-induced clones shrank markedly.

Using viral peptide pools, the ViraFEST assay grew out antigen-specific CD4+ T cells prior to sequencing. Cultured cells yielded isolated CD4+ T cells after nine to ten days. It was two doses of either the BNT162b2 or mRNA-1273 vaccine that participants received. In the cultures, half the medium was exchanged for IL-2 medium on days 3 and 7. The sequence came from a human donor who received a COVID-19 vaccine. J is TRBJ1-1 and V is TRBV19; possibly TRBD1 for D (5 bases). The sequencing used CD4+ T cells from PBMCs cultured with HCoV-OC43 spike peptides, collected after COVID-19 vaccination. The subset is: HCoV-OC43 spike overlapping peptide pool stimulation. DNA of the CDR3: TGTGCCAGTAGTATAGATCGGGGCAGGATGAACACTGAAGCTTTCTTT. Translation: CASSIDRGRMNTEAFF.